The clone carrying this T cell receptor (beta chain) has only a few counts. What it binds is unknown. TCRdb processed the 5' RACE reads anew with MiXCR; each CDR3 protein has one entry. The table includes some 290,000 distinct CDR3 sequences, 15% to 20% detected once. The source of the sample is a study of CD8 T cells in ankylosing spondylitis. Regarding the study as a whole: As reported, disease-linked clones showed significant enrichment in matched ankylosing spondylitis synovial fluid.

This CDR3 has 13 amino acids. Germline loops: CDR1 DFQATT, CDR2 SNEGSKA (reference sequence). Trimming took off 6 bases at V and 1 base at J, with 10 bases between the two ends. The receptor comes from a male donor with ankylosing spondylitis or in good health (not recorded which). The V and J genes are TRBV20-1 and TRBJ2-1, with D possibly being TRBD2 (5 bases). The material sequenced was blood, either unsorted or a sorted T cell fraction (not recorded which). CDR3 sequence: CSAVLGSYNEQFF. CDR3 nucleotide sequence: TGCAGTGCAGTACTAGGGTCCTACAATGAGCAGTTCTTC.